These 2 T cell receptor beta chains were sequenced from one sample in a study of memory CD4+ T cells and cytomegalovirus serostatus (dated by TCRdb to about 2019). Single viable CD3+CD4+CD8-CD45RO+ cells were sorted as memory CD4+ T cells on a FACSAria II. The library was produced with the immunoSEQ multiplex PCR assay. Sourced from immuneACCESS, this table was stored by TCRdb with only in-frame sequences that have V and J called. A share of the clones is absent; for the studies checked, an unresolved V gene accounts for under half, and the remainder has no known explanation. The table for this sample lists about 50,000 clones; about 78% of them were counted only once. The top ten hold about 0.7% of the sample. Sequenced material: memory CD4+ T cells from blood. Source of these receptors: an adult in good health and CMV-seronegative.

The rearrangement joins TRBV4-1 to TRBJ1-4; possibly TRBD1 for D (6 bases). Germline V gene data show CDR1 as MGHRA and CDR2 as YSYEKL. CDR3 length: 18 amino acids. Trimming shortened V by 1 base and J by 3 bases, and 18 bases separated the two germline ends. For the CDR3, the DNA is TGCGCCAGCAGCCAAGCTAGGGGGTCAACGACCTCTAATGAAAAACTGTTTTTT. Its translation: CASSQARGSTTSNEKLFF.

V usage is TRBV10-3 and J usage is TRBJ2-7; the D call may be TRBD1 or TRBD2 (5 bases each). With 7 bases removed from V and 1 base from J, the gap between germline ends came to 8 bases. Germline lookup yields CDR1 ENHRY and CDR2 SYGVKD. The CDR3 consists of 12 residues. The chain's CDR3 is CAIMGESYEQYF. CDR3 DNA sequence: TGTGCCATCATGGGGGAATCCTACGAGCAGTACTTC.